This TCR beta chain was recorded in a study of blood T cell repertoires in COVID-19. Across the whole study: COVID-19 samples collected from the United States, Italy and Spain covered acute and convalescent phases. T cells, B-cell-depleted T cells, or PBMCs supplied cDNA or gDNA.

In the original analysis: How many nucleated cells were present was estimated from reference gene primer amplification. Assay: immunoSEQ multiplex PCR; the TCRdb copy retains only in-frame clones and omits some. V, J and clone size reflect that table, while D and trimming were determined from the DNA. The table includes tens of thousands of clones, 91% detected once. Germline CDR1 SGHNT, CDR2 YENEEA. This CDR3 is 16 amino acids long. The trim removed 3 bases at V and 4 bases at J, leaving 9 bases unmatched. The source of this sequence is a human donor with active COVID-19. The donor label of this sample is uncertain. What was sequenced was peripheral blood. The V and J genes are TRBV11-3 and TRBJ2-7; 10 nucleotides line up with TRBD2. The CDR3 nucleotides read TGTGCCAGCAGCTTCCCGGGGGGAGCGGGAGGGTACGAGCAGTACTTC. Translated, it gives CASSFPGGAGGYEQYF.